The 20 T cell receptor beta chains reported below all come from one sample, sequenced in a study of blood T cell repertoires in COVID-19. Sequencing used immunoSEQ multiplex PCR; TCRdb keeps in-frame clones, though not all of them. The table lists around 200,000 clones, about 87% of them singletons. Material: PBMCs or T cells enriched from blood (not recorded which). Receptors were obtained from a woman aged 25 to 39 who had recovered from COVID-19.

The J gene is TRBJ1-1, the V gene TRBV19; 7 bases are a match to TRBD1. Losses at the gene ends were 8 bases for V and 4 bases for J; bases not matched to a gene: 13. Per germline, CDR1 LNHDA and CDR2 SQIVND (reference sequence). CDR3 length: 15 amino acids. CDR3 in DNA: TGTGCCAGTTCCCGGGGACAGAGTAGAGGCACTGAAGCTTTCTTT. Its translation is CASSRGQSRGTEAFF. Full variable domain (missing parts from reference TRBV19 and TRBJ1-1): DGGITQSPKYLFRKEGQNVTLSCEQNLNHDAMYWYRQDPGQGLRLIYYSQIVNDFQKGDIAEGYSVSREKKESFPLTVTSAQKNPTAFYLCASSRGQSRGTEAFFGQGTRLTVV.

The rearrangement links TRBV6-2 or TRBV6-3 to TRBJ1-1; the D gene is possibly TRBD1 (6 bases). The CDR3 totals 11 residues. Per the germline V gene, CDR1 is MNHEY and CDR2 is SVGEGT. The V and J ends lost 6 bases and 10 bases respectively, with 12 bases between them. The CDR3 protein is CASSRGGLAFF. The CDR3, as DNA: TGTGCCAGCAGCCGCGGGGGGCTAGCTTTCTTT.

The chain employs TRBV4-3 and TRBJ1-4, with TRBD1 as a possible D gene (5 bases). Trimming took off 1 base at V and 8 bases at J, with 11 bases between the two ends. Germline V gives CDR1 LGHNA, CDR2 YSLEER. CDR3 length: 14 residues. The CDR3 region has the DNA TGCGCCAGCAGCCAAGGCCAGGGAGGGGAAAAACTGTTTTTT. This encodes CASSQGQGGEKLFF.

In DNA form, the CDR3 reads TGTGCCAGCAGCCTCTCGGACACAACGATCACAGATACGCAGTATTTT. It yields the protein CASSLSDTTITDTQYF. The V call is TRBV7-2, the J call TRBJ2-3; maybe TRBD1 (5 bases). V was cut by 5 bases and J by 2 bases, with 17 bases left in between. The germline CDR1 and CDR2 sequences are SGHTA and FQGNSA. CDR3 size: 16 residues.

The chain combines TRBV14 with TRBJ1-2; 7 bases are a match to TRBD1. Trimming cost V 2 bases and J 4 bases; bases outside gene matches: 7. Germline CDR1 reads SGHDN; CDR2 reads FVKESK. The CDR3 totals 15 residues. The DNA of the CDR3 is TGTGCCAGCAGCCAACCGGGACAGTTATCCTATGGCTACACCTTC. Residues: CASSQPGQLSYGYTF.

The CDR3 loop reads CASSQDSGQGLRGPQHF. Here the CDR3 DNA reads TGTGCCAGCAGCCAAGATTCGGGACAGGGATTGAGAGGGCCCCAGCATTTT. The chain is built from TRBV3-1 (or the pseudogene TRBV3-2) and TRBJ1-5; 9 nucleotides match TRBD1. Germline CDR1 is LGHDT and CDR2 is YNNKEL (reference sequence). V was clipped by 0 bases and J by 9 bases; unmatched bases: 12. The CDR3 is made up of 17 amino acids.

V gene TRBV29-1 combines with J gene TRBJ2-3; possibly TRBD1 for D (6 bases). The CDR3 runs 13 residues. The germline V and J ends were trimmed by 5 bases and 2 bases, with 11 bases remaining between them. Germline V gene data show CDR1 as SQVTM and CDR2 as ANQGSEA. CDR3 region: CSVKDSPTDTQYF. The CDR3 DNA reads TGCAGCGTTAAGGACAGTCCCACAGATACGCAGTATTTT.

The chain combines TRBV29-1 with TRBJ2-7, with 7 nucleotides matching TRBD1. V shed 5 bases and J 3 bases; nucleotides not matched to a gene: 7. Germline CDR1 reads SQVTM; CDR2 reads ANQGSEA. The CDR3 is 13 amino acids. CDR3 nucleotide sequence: TGCAGCGTTTCCCCTGCAGGGGGCTACGAGCAGTACTTC. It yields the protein CSVSPAGGYEQYF.

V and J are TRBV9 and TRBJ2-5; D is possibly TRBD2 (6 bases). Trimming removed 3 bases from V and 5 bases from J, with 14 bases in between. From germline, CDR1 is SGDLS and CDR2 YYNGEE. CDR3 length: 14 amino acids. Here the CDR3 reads CASSGASAGETQYF. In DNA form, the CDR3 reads TGTGCCAGCAGCGGTGCGAGTGCGGGGGAGACCCAGTACTTC.

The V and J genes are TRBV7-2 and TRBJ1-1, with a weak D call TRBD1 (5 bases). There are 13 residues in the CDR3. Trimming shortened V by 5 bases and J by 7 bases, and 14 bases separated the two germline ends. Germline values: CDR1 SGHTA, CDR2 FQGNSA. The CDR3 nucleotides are TGTGCCAGCAGCCAGCTGGGGCTGGTTGAAGCTTTCTTT. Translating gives CASSQLGLVEAFF.

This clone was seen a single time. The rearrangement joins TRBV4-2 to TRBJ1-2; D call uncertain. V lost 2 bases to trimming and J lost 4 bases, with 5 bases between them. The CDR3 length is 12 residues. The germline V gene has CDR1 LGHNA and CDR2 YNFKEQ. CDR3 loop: CASSQNFYGYTF. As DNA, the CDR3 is TGTGCCAGCAGCCAAAACTTCTATGGCTACACCTTC.

The DNA of the CDR3 is TGTGCCACCAGTACAGGGGAGAACACTGAAGCTTTCTTT. Protein: CATSTGENTEAFF. This chain links TRBV24-1 with TRBJ1-1, with 7 bases matching TRBD1. Unmatched junction bases numbered 1, after V lost 6 bases and J lost 1 base. The CDR3 is 13 residues long. In germline, CDR1 is KGHDR, CDR2 SFDVKD.

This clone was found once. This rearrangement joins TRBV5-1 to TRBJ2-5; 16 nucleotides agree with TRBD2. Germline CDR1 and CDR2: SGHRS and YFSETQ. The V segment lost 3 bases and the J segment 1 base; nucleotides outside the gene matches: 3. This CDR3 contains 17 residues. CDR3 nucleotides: TGCGCCAGCAGCTCCGGGACTAGCGGGGGGGCCCAAGAGACCCAGTACTTC. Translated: CASSSGTSGGAQETQYF. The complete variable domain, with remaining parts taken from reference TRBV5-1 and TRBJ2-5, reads KAGVTQTPRYLIKTRGQQVTLSCSPISGHRSVSWYQQTPGQGLQFLFEYFSETQRNKGNFPGRFSGRQFSNSRSEMNVSTLELGDSALYLCASSSGTSGGAQETQYFGPGTRLLVL.

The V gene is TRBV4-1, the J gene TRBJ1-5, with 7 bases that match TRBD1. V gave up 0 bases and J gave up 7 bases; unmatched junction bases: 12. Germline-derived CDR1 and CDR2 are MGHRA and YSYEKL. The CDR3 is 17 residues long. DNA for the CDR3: TGCGCCAGCAGCCAAGACAGGGGGGACATATTAGAGCAGCCCCAGCATTTT. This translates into CASSQDRGDILEQPQHF.

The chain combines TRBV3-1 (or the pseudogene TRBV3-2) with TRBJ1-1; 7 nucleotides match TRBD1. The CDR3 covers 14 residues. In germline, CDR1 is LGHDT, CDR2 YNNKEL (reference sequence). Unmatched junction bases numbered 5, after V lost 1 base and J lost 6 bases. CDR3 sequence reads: CASSQGDRESEAFF. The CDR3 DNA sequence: TGTGCCAGCAGCCAAGGAGACAGGGAGTCTGAAGCTTTCTTT.

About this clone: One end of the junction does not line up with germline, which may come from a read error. The CDR3 is CASSPSHSYNEQFF. The CDR3 coding sequence is TGTGCTAGCAGCCCTAGCCACTCCTACAATGAGCAGTTCTTC. V gene TRBV7-7 combines with J gene TRBJ2-1; possible D gene TRBD2, 5 bases. The CDR3 totals 14 residues. Germline assignment: CDR1 SSHAT and CDR2 FNYEAQ (reference sequence).

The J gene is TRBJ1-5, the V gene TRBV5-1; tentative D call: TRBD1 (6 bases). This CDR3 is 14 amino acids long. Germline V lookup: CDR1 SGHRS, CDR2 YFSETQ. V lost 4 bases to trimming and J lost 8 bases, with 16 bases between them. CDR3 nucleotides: TGCGCCAGCAGCCCGCTAGGGGGAGTGGAGCCCCAGCATTTT. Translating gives CASSPLGGVEPQHF.

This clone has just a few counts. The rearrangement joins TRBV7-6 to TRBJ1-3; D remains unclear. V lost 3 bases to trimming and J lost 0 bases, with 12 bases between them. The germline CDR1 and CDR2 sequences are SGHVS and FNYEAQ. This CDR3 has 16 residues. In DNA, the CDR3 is TGTGCCAGCAGCTTCCTCTCTCCAGGCTCTGGAAACACCATATATTTT. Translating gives CASSFLSPGSGNTIYF.

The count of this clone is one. The CDR3 loop reads CATSREQGARGTEAFF. The CDR3 coding sequence is TGTGCCACCAGCAGAGAGCAGGGGGCCCGGGGCACTGAAGCTTTCTTT. The chain is built from TRBV15 and TRBJ1-1, with 8 nucleotides matching TRBD1. With V trimmed by 0 bases and J by 4 bases, 7 bases remained unmatched. From germline, CDR1 is LNHNV and CDR2 YYDKDF (reference sequence). The CDR3 is 16 amino acids.

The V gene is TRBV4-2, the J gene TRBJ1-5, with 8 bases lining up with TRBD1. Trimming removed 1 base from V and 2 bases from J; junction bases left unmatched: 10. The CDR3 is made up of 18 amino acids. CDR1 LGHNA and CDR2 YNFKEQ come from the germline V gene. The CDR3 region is CASSQGSRDRGGNQPQHF. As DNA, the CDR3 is TGTGCCAGCAGCCAAGGTAGCAGAGACAGGGGTGGCAATCAGCCCCAGCATTTT.